This TCR beta chain came from a study of PD-L1 blockade in urothelial cancer. Study-wide context: Males with urothelial cancer arising in the bladder constituted twenty-five of the 29 patients. Blood analysis occurred 3 weeks (second dose) and 6 weeks after treatment start.

Time point given: peripheral blood 6 weeks after treatment start. Per-patient samples, pretreatment and on-treatment, numbered 1 to 8. The CDR3 runs to 14 residues. Germline values: CDR1 GTSNPN, CDR2 SVGIG (reference sequence). Trimming took 6 bases from V and 0 from J; bases not matched to a gene: 7. This table comes from immunoSEQ multiplex PCR, and its TCRdb copy is limited to in-frame clones, with some not included. Seen here are over 100,000 clones, roughly 90% observed once, and the top ten hold under 5%. This clonotype was obtained from a man between 60 and 75 years old with urothelial cancer. Sequenced here: PBMCs, sampled around atezolizumab (anti-PD-L1) treatment. This chain joins TRBV30 and TRBJ1-1; 7 nucleotides match TRBD1. The CDR3 loop is CACDRVRLNTEAFF. The CDR3 region has the DNA TGTGCCTGTGACAGGGTCCGGCTGAACACTGAAGCTTTCTTT.